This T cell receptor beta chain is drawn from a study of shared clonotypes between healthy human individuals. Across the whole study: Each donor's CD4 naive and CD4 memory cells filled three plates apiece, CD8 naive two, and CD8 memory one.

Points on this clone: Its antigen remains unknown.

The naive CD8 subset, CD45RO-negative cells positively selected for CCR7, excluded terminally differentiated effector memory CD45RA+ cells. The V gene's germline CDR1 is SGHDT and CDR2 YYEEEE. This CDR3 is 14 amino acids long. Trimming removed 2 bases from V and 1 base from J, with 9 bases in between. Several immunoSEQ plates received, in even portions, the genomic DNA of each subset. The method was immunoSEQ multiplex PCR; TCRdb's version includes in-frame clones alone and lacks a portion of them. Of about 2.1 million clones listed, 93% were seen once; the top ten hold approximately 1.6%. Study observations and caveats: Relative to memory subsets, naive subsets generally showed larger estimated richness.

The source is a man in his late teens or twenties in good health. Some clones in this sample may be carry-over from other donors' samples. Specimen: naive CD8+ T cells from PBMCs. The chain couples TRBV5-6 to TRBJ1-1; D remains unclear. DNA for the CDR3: TGTGCCAGCAGCTTTGTCAATTCGAACACTGAAGCTTTCTTT. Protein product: CASSFVNSNTEAFF.